These T cell receptor beta chains were read from a single sample in a study of blood T cell repertoires in COVID-19. Clones were read by immunoSEQ multiplex PCR, and TCRdb kept only the in-frame ones, dropping some. Here the sample spans about 200,000 clones, about 83% being singletons. The sample comprised peripheral blood. The receptors were sampled from a man aged 60 to 75 who had recovered from COVID-19. Both conserved end residues are part of each CDR3. A D gene is named only where the DNA matches it firmly. Expanded clones are given a class, and other clones once, few, many or no size at all.

CDR3 DNA	CDR3 protein	CDR3 length	D gene	V gene	J gene	clone size
TGTGCCAGCAGCTTGGGCTCCGGGAACACCGGGGAGCTGTTTTTT	CASSLGSGNTGELFF	15	NA	TRBV5-4	TRBJ2-2	NA
TGTGCCACCCGTGGAAGGGGGTGGGACAATGAGCAGTTCTTC	CATRGRGWDNEQFF	14	NA	TRBV24-1	TRBJ2-1	NA
TGTGCCAGCAGCCAAGCTAGGACAGGCTCTGGAAACACCATATATTTT	CASSQARTGSGNTIYF	16	TRBD1	TRBV14	TRBJ1-3	few
TGCGCCAGCAGCCAGGGGACAGGCGAACCCCAGCATTTT	CASSQGTGEPQHF	13	TRBD1	TRBV4-1	TRBJ1-5	NA
TGCGCCAGCAGTGCGGGAACAACGAACACTGAAGCTTTCTTT	CASSAGTTNTEAFF	14	NA	TRBV10-1	TRBJ1-1	NA
TGTGCCAGCAGCTGGGCGGGGGCTGGTGAAAAACTGTTTTTT	CASSWAGAGEKLFF	14	NA	TRBV5-4	TRBJ1-4	once
TGTGCCGTCGGGACAGTCAATCAGCCCCAGCATTTT	CAVGTVNQPQHF	12	TRBD1	TRBV19	TRBJ1-5	once
TGTGCCTGGAGTGTACGGTCAGCGTTACAGTACTTC	CAWSVRSALQYF	12	NA	TRBV30	TRBJ2-7	once
TGTGCCAGTAGTATAACAGGGGGAGCTAACTATGGCTACACCTTC	CASSITGGANYGYTF	15	TRBD1	TRBV19	TRBJ1-2	NA
TGTGCCAGCAGCCGAGGCGGGCTAGCGGGAGCCCAGTACTTC	CASSRGGLAGAQYF	14	TRBD2	TRBV3-1/TRBV3-2	TRBJ2-7	NA
TGTGCCACCATGGCAGGGGGCGGCGGCTCCGTAGATACGCAGTATTTT	CATMAGGGGSVDTQYF	16	TRBD1	TRBV24-1	TRBJ2-3	NA
TGTGCCTGGGCGGGGTCTGGAAACACCATATATTTT	CAWAGSGNTIYF	12	NA	TRBV30	TRBJ1-3	NA
TGTGCCACCAGCCCCCACGGAGGCACCAACTATGGCTACACCTTC	CATSPHGGTNYGYTF	15	NA	TRBV15	TRBJ1-2	NA
TGTGCCAGCAGCTTACACCCCCTATACGAGCAGTACTTC	CASSLHPLYEQYF	13	NA	TRBV7-3	TRBJ2-7	NA
TGTGCCAGCAGTCCCTACGGGAGCTCCTACGAGCAGTACTTC	CASSPYGSSYEQYF	14	NA	TRBV27	TRBJ2-7	NA
TGTGCCAGCAGTGAGCGAGCGGGTAACTCCTACAATGAGCAGTTCTTC	CASSERAGNSYNEQFF	16	NA	TRBV6-1	TRBJ2-1	NA
TGTGCCAGCTCACAATCCCGGGGGAGAAAAGAGACCCAGTACTTC	CASSQSRGRKETQYF	15	NA	TRBV18	TRBJ2-5	NA
TGTGCCAGCAGCCAAGGTCCCACTTTAGCGGGGGGGCCGTTCTCCTACGAGCAGTACTTC	CASSQGPTLAGGPFSYEQYF	20	TRBD2	TRBV14	TRBJ2-7	NA
TGCGCCAGCAGTGAGTCCACACGGGGTTATAATTCACCCCTCCACTTT	CASSESTRGYNSPLHF	16	NA	TRBV10-1	TRBJ1-6	NA
TGTGCCAGCAGTTCAGGGACAGCGAATTCACCCCTCCACTTT	CASSSGTANSPLHF	14	TRBD1	TRBV6-5	TRBJ1-6	NA
TGTGCCAGCAGCGTAGGAAACAGGGCCTCCTATGGCTACACCTTC	CASSVGNRASYGYTF	15	NA	TRBV9	TRBJ1-2	NA
TGTGCCAGCAGTTCCACCCGGGACAGGGGAGAAAAACTGTTTTTT	CASSSTRDRGEKLFF	15	TRBD1	TRBV2	TRBJ1-4	NA
TGTGCCATCAGTGATGAGGGGGCCGCGGAGTCTAATAAAGGGAACACTGAAGCTTTCTTT	CAISDEGAAESNKGNTEAFF	20	TRBD1	TRBV10-3	TRBJ1-1	NA
TGTGCCAGTAGAAGGCGGAACAATAGCAATCAGCCCCAGCATTTT	CASRRRNNSNQPQHF	15	NA	TRBV19	TRBJ1-5	NA
TGTGCCAGCAGTATCGTGACAGGGATCTCTGGAAACACCATATATTTT	CASSIVTGISGNTIYF	16	TRBD1	TRBV2	TRBJ1-3	NA
TGCGCCAGCAGCCAAGTCGAGACAGGGAGTAACTATGGCTACACCTTC	CASSQVETGSNYGYTF	16	TRBD1	TRBV4-1	TRBJ1-2	NA
TGTGCCACCAGCCTTGGACAACAAAACTATGGCTACACCTTC	CATSLGQQNYGYTF	14	NA	TRBV15	TRBJ1-2	NA
TGTGCCAGCAACCTCTCGGGGGGGCCGAATGGCTACACCTTC	CASNLSGGPNGYTF	14	NA	TRBV2	TRBJ1-2	NA
TGTGCCAGCAACGGTGGACAGGGAGCGGCCCTATTTGAAGCTTTCTTT	CASNGGQGAALFEAFF	16	TRBD1	TRBV5-4	TRBJ1-1	once
TGCGCCAGCAGCCAGGACCCACAGGGGGCTGGGCAGCCCCAGCATTTT	CASSQDPQGAGQPQHF	16	TRBD1	TRBV5-1	TRBJ1-5	few
TGTGCCACTGGACCGGGGGGGGAGAACACTGAAGCTTTCTTT	CATGPGGENTEAFF	14	NA	TRBV24-1	TRBJ1-1	once
TGTGCCAGCAGTTTCTACAGGGCAAACTATGGCTACACCTTC	CASSFYRANYGYTF	14	NA	TRBV7-2	TRBJ1-2	NA
TGTGCCACCAGTGAGCCGGGACTAGCGGTCAATGAGCAGTTCTTC	CATSEPGLAVNEQFF	15	TRBD2	TRBV24-1	TRBJ2-1	NA
TGTGCCAGCACCGGGACAGCCGGGGAGCTGTTTTTT	CASTGTAGELFF	12	TRBD1	TRBV28	TRBJ2-2	NA
TGTGCCAACCACCGGAGGTTCTCTGGAAACACCATATATTTT	CANHRRFSGNTIYF	14	NA	TRBV6-4	TRBJ1-3	NA